The rows below give T cell receptor beta chains drawn from one sample of a study of CD8 T cells in Susac syndrome. A single record per CDR3 protein comes from TCRdb applying MiXCR to the immunoSEQ multiplex PCR reads. The sample consists of approximately 300,000 distinct CDR3 sequences, over 75% of them appearing once. What was sequenced was CD8+ T cells from PBMCs. The receptor set was obtained from a human donor with multiple sclerosis. Both conserved end residues are part of each CDR3. Each record gives: CDR3 protein, CDR3 length, J gene, V gene.

CASSTSRSPYEQYF,14,TRBJ2-7,TRBV7-8
CASSSPQGSYEQYF,14,TRBJ2-7,TRBV6-6
CASSQFWGSGRGRLGQYF,18,TRBJ2-3,TRBV4-2
CASSLHRGSEQYF,13,TRBJ2-7,TRBV28
CASSFVTDRPYNEQFF,16,TRBJ2-1,TRBV28
CASSRQGEGANVLTF,15,TRBJ2-6,TRBV7-9
CASSESRQTPSTDTQYF,17,TRBJ2-3,TRBV10-2
CASESGFGNEQFF,13,TRBJ2-1,TRBV6-5
CASGEGGAFGYTF,13,TRBJ1-2,TRBV12-5
CASSGTGPNTGELFF,15,TRBJ2-2,TRBV2
CASKIDSDRVVSPLHF,16,TRBJ1-6,TRBV7-9
CSGSERGGFNEQFF,14,TRBJ2-1,TRBV20-1
CASSQDNRREVTYEQYF,17,TRBJ2-7,TRBV3-1
CASTVQGAAYEQYF,14,TRBJ2-7,TRBV2
CASSQTGLGAEQYF,14,TRBJ2-7,TRBV16
CASSYAYSGANVLTF,15,TRBJ2-6,TRBV6-5
CASSGNTIYF,10,TRBJ1-3,TRBV18
CAIKDGPYEQYF,12,TRBJ2-7,TRBV10-3
CATRSGTGNLAGANVLTF,18,TRBJ2-6,TRBV15
CASQIWGAEAFF,12,TRBJ1-1,TRBV7-9
CATSSEGVNYNEQFF,15,TRBJ2-1,TRBV15
CSAPGYITF,9,TRBJ1-2,TRBV20-1
CAISESRHSPKQAFF,15,TRBJ1-1,TRBV10-3
CASSLAPQGSNQPQHF,16,TRBJ1-5,TRBV12-3/TRBV12-4
CASSPSAAPLAGTDTQYF,18,TRBJ2-3,TRBV6-2/TRBV6-3
CASSLVQGTDNEQFF,15,TRBJ2-1,TRBV5-1
CSARGRGAQVPGELFF,16,TRBJ2-2,TRBV20-1
CASRSTGTRTDTQYF,15,TRBJ2-3,TRBV6-5
CASSLTSSDEQFF,13,TRBJ2-1,TRBV7-9
CASSPGQEGEPQHF,14,TRBJ1-5,TRBV6-2/TRBV6-3
CASSPTDWGNTEAFF,15,TRBJ1-1,TRBV2
CASRTGTGWGYEQYF,15,TRBJ2-7,TRBV28
CASSHGPLSGNTIYF,15,TRBJ1-3,TRBV9
CASTNQVRGVAYGYTF,16,TRBJ1-2,TRBV12-3/TRBV12-4
CAWSAFGEKLFF,12,TRBJ1-4,TRBV30
CASTSLGGGTGELFF,15,TRBJ2-2,TRBV19
CASSQAWTGPYTEAFF,16,TRBJ1-1,TRBV3-1
CASSLGLAASTDTQYF,16,TRBJ2-3,TRBV5-4
CASSPLAVPPREKNEQFF,18,TRBJ2-1,TRBV4-1
CASSSHVEGGNIYEQYF,17,TRBJ2-7,TRBV13
CASSLWGGEQFF,12,TRBJ2-1,TRBV27
CACRTGGPGELFF,13,TRBJ2-2,TRBV6-1
CSVEFWGQLTDTQYF,15,TRBJ2-3,TRBV29-1
CASSQGRGSSYNEQFF,16,TRBJ2-1,TRBV4-3
CASSLAAQLGYGYTF,15,TRBJ1-2,TRBV5-4
CASSDQSSYNSPLHF,15,TRBJ1-6,TRBV10-1
CSVGGEAGGPSSYNEQFF,18,TRBJ2-1,TRBV29-1
CASSDHTGQGYNEQFF,16,TRBJ2-1,TRBV12-3/TRBV12-4